Sequencing of this T cell receptor (beta chain) was carried out in a study of blood T cell repertoires in COVID-19. Study information: Acute and convalescent COVID-19 samples came from the United States, Italy and Spain. T cells, B-cell-depleted T cells, or PBMCs provided the cDNA or gDNA that served as material.

The Seattle patients joined while their infection was active and were tracked longitudinally afterward. Germline V gene data show CDR1 as LNHDA and CDR2 as SQIVND (reference sequence). The ends were cut back, 6 bases at V and 9 bases at J, with 14 bases in the middle. The CDR3 totals 13 residues. This clone occurred many times. Original methodology: Estimation of nucleated cell counts relied on the amplification of reference gene primers. The protocol was immunoSEQ multiplex PCR, while the TCRdb copy is restricted to in-frame clones and leaves out a portion. The D gene and trimming were derived from the DNA, and the V and J assignments and clone size from that table. There are approximately 190,000 clones in the sample; 82% occur only once, and around 8% lies in the top ten.

The sample taken for sequencing was peripheral blood. The TCR comes from a woman aged 55-69 years with COVID-19, enrolled during active disease. The chain joins TRBV19 to TRBJ2-2; D perhaps matches TRBD1 (5 bases). CDR3 nucleotide sequence: TGTGCCAGTAGCCAACTCGACAGCCGGGAGCTGTTTTTT. Translating gives CASSQLDSRELFF.